Presented here are 17 T cell receptor beta chains from one specimen sequenced in a study of cytomegalovirus exposure and HLA in healthy donors. PCR amplification relied on 60 Vbeta primers (plus 13 Jbeta primers). Some clones are missing from TCRdb's copy, which holds only in-frame ones; the method was immunoSEQ multiplex PCR. The sample contains some 110,000 clones, approximately 79% of which appear only once. The sample comprised PBMCs. Source of these receptors: a man aged 50-60 years in good health and CMV-seropositive.

For this clone: The sample contains more than one DNA sequence encoding this CDR3. The chain recombines TRBV15 with TRBJ2-5, with D tentatively TRBD2 (5 bases). Deletions cut 5 bases from V and 4 bases from J, with 11 bases between. The CDR3 totals 13 residues. The V gene's germline CDR1 is LNHNV and CDR2 YYDKDF (reference sequence). The CDR3 sequence: CATSGPAGETQYF. DNA of the CDR3: TGTGCCACCAGCGGTCCGGCGGGAGAGACCCAGTACTTC.

A remark on this clone: This CDR3 is also generated by other DNA sequences in the sample. The V gene is TRBV14, the J gene TRBJ2-7; the D is unclear. Germline loops: CDR1 SGHDN, CDR2 FVKESK. The CDR3 length is 12 residues. V was pared by 1 base and J by 7 bases, with 8 bases between. The CDR3: CASSQVYQEQYF. The CDR3, as DNA: TGTGCCAGCAGCCAAGTATACCAGGAGCAGTACTTC.

The chain joins TRBV4-1 to TRBJ1-5; tentative D call: TRBD1 (6 bases). V was cut by 2 bases and J by 3 bases, with 14 bases left in between. The CDR3 sequence is 16 residues long. The germline V gene has CDR1 MGHRA and CDR2 YSYEKL. The CDR3 bases are TGCGCCAGCAGCCAATACGGGACAACCTTCAATCAGCCCCAGCATTTT. Translated: CASSQYGTTFNQPQHF.

This clone was seen a few times. V gene TRBV2 combines with J gene TRBJ1-5; D might be TRBD1 (6 bases). The CDR3 is 15 residues long. The V gene's germline CDR1 is SNHLY and CDR2 FYNNEI. The V and J ends lost 6 bases and 0 bases respectively, with 12 bases between them. The CDR3 sequence is CASSATGYSNQPQHF. DNA of the CDR3: TGTGCCAGCAGCGCCACAGGGTATAGCAATCAGCCCCAGCATTTT.

V is TRBV5-6 and J is TRBJ2-7; D unresolved. Between the trimmed V and J ends, which lost 3 bases and 5 bases, there was a span of 6 bases. Germline values: CDR1 SGHDT, CDR2 YYEEEE. This CDR3 is built from 11 residues. The CDR3 nucleotides read TGTGCCAGCAGCTCTCTACACGAGCAGTACTTC. It is translated as CASSSLHEQYF.

The J gene is TRBJ2-3, the V gene TRBV28; D is ambiguous. This CDR3 is built from 15 residues. The germline V gene encodes CDR1 MDHEN and CDR2 SYDVKM. Deletions cut 3 bases from V and 5 bases from J, with 15 bases between. The DNA for the CDR3 is TGTGCCAGCAGTTTGTTCACACGACTGGGAGATACGCAGTATTTT. This encodes CASSLFTRLGDTQYF.

J is TRBJ2-7 and V is TRBV28; 7 bases fit TRBD1. With V trimmed by 8 bases and J by 5 bases, 12 bases remained unmatched. CDR1 MDHEN and CDR2 SYDVKM come from the germline V gene. The CDR3 is made up of 14 amino acids. The CDR3 protein is CASVPGGRTHEQYF. CDR3 sequence (DNA): TGTGCCAGCGTTCCAGGGGGACGGACCCACGAGCAGTACTTC.

This clone was counted a few times. The chain is built from TRBV5-8 and TRBJ2-1, with 8 bases that match TRBD2. Germline V CDR1 and CDR2: SGHTS, YDEGEE. Germline trimming cut 0 bases from V and 4 bases from J; bases unmatched to any gene: 6. This CDR3 has 16 amino acids. CDR3 in amino acids: CASSLAKVAGYNEQFF. As DNA, the CDR3 is TGTGCCAGCAGCTTGGCCAAGGTAGCGGGGTACAATGAGCAGTTCTTC. The whole variable domain, filled in from reference TRBV5-8 and TRBJ2-1, reads EAGVTQSPTHLIKTRGQQATLRCSPISGHTSVYWYQQALGLGLQFLLWYDEGEERNRGNFPPRFSGRQFPNYSSELNVNALELEDSALYLCASSLAKVAGYNEQFFGPGTRLTVL.

The V and J genes are TRBV7-8 and TRBJ2-1, with a possible D match to TRBD1 (5 bases). This CDR3 spans 14 amino acids. The V end was cut by 2 bases, the J end by 0 bases, with 5 bases between. The V gene's germline CDR1 is SGHVS and CDR2 FQNEAQ. CDR3 residues: CASSLRGSYNEQFF. CDR3 sequence (DNA): TGTGCCAGCAGCTTAAGGGGCTCCTACAATGAGCAGTTCTTC.

This sequence joins TRBV9 and TRBJ1-2, with 7 bases lining up with TRBD1. The junction had 13 bases not matched to a gene; V was cut back by 3 bases and J by 8 bases. Per germline, CDR1 SGDLS and CDR2 YYNGEE. The CDR3 has 15 residues. The CDR3 protein is CASSAADLLGGGYTF. In DNA, the CDR3 is TGTGCCAGCAGCGCCGCGGACCTTCTAGGGGGCGGCTACACCTTC.

The rearrangement joins TRBV7-2 to TRBJ2-5, with 9 nucleotides matching TRBD2. CDR3 length: 15 residues. V trimming: 7 bases; J trimming: 5 bases; junction bases outside the gene matches: 11. Per germline, CDR1 SGHTA and CDR2 FQGNSA. CDR3 in DNA: TGTGCCAGCACCCGCGGCGGGGGGGCCGGGGAGACCCAGTACTTC. It is translated as CASTRGGGAGETQYF.

The V and J genes are TRBV18 and TRBJ1-1, with TRBD1 as a possible D gene (6 bases). There are 16 residues in the CDR3. Germline V gene sequence: CDR1 KGHSH, CDR2 LQKENI. V was trimmed by 0 bases and J by 2 bases, leaving 13 bases between them. The CDR3 bases are TGTGCCAGCTCACCACCGCGGGGGCGCGGAAACACTGAAGCTTTCTTT. Protein product: CASSPPRGRGNTEAFF.

This chain joins TRBV7-9 and TRBJ2-1; 9 bases align to TRBD1. CDR3 length: 16 residues. Trimming at V came to 2 bases and at J to 7 bases, leaving 9 bases not matched to a gene. Germline V gives CDR1 SEHNR, CDR2 FQNEAQ (reference sequence). The CDR3 sequence is CASSLTGTGPGNEQFF. CDR3 nucleotide sequence: TGTGCCAGCAGCTTAACCGGGACAGGGCCCGGTAATGAGCAGTTCTTC.

V is TRBV28 and J is TRBJ2-5, with 10 bases fitting TRBD1. The germline CDR1 and CDR2 sequences are MDHEN and SYDVKM. V shed 6 bases and J 2 bases; nucleotides not matched to a gene: 0. This CDR3 is 13 amino acids long. The CDR3 coding sequence is TGTGCCAGCAGGGACAGGGGGCAAGAGACCCAGTACTTC. Encoded protein: CASRDRGQETQYF.

The V call is TRBV7-9, the J call TRBJ1-5; the D gene is possibly TRBD1 (6 bases). CDR1 and CDR2 from the germline V gene are SEHNR and FQNEAQ (reference sequence). Trimming left V 4 bases short and J 7 bases short, with 14 bases between. CDR3 length equals 14 residues. The CDR3 region is CASSWGTSGQPQHF. The CDR3 DNA reads TGTGCCAGCAGCTGGGGGACATCGGGGCAGCCCCAGCATTTT.

This clone came up a few times. The chain combines TRBV4-1 with TRBJ1-4; a weak D match, TRBD1 (5 bases). This CDR3 spans 15 amino acids. V lost 1 base and J lost 8, with 14 bases in between. Germline CDR1 MGHRA, CDR2 YSYEKL. The CDR3 DNA reads as TGCGCCAGCAGCCAAGCGCGGCAGGGAACGGAAAAACTGTTTTTT. This codes for CASSQARQGTEKLFF.

The CDR3 region has the DNA TGTGCCAGCAGCGTCCTAGGATGGGGAGATGAGCAGTTCTTC. The encoded protein is CASSVLGWGDEQFF. The rearrangement joins TRBV9 to TRBJ2-1; perhaps TRBD2 as D (5 bases). Germline V gene data show CDR1 as SGDLS and CDR2 as YYNGEE. This CDR3 contains 14 residues. The V end was cut by 2 bases, the J end by 8 bases, with 14 bases between.